The rows below give T cell receptor beta chains drawn from one sample of a study of T cells in Graves' hyperthyroidism and ophthalmopathy. TCRdb analysed the multiplex PCR reads with MiXCR anew, one entry per CDR3 protein. The table lists 450,000 to 600,000 distinct CDR3 sequences, 14% of them singletons. The sequenced sample consisted of blood. These receptors were obtained from a woman aged 40 to 49 with Graves' hyperthyroidism. The CDR3 runs from the conserved cysteine through the conserved F or W. The D gene is left open where the match is weak. Where a row states a size, it is once, few, many or the class of an expanded clone; other rows omit it.

TRBD1	TRBV20-1	TRBJ2-7	-	CSATPRQGPYHEQYF	TGCAGTGCGACACCACGACAGGGCCCCTACCACGAGCAGTACTTC
TRBD1	TRBV19	TRBJ2-7	-	CASSTTLTGGTYEQYF	TGTGCCAGTAGTACGACACTGACAGGGGGCACCTACGAGCAGTACTTC
TRBD2	TRBV5-1	TRBJ2-1	many	CASSFRGRYNEQFF	TGCGCCAGCAGCTTTCGCGGGAGGTACAATGAGCAGTTCTTC
-	TRBV19	TRBJ2-1	few	CASISPSSYNEQFF	TGTGCCAGTATCAGTCCATCCTCCTACAATGAGCAGTTCTTC
-	TRBV4-2	TRBJ2-7	many	CASSQVSWPYEQYF	TGTGCCAGCAGCCAAGTTTCGTGGCCCTACGAGCAGTACTTC
-	TRBV11-3	TRBJ2-5	many	CASSRASVETQYF	TGTGCCAGCAGCAGAGCTAGCGTAGAGACCCAGTACTTC
TRBD1	TRBV12-3/TRBV12-4	TRBJ1-2	many	CASSPPPRTGGYGYTF	TGTGCCAGCAGCCCACCTCCACGAACAGGGGGCTATGGCTACACCTTC
-	TRBV9	TRBJ2-3	few	CASSVFLAPDTQYF	TGTGCCAGCAGCGTATTTCTAGCCCCAGATACGCAGTATTTT
TRBD1	TRBV30	TRBJ2-7	many	CACNPGQGYEQYF	TGTGCCTGCAATCCGGGACAGGGTTACGAGCAGTACTTC
-	TRBV4-1	TRBJ2-1	-	CASSQVVGASNEQFF	TGCGCCAGCAGCCAAGTTGTAGGGGCCAGCAATGAGCAGTTCTTC
TRBD1	TRBV11-2	TRBJ1-4	many	CASSPIQGTDEKLFF	TGTGCCAGCAGCCCGATACAGGGGACCGATGAAAAACTGTTTTTT
TRBD2	TRBV6-2/TRBV6-3	TRBJ2-5	-	CASSKAGTSGQETQYF	TGTGCCAGCAGTAAGGCCGGGACTAGCGGACAAGAGACCCAGTACTTC
-	TRBV28	TRBJ1-1	many	CASYAPPGANTEAFF	TGTGCCAGCTACGCCCCCCCCGGAGCGAATACTGAAGCTTTCTTT
-	TRBV7-9	TRBJ2-1	-	CASSLGTAGYNEQFF	TGTGCCAGCAGCTTAGGTACAGCGGGCTACAATGAGCAGTTCTTC
TRBD2	TRBV27	TRBJ2-3	many	CASTQGEAGVRDTQYF	TGTGCCAGCACTCAAGGGGAAGCGGGAGTAAGGGATACGCAGTATTTT
TRBD2	TRBV7-3	TRBJ2-5	many	CASSSNRTSVETQYF	TGTGCCAGCAGCTCAAACAGGACTAGCGTGGAGACCCAGTACTTC
-	TRBV28	TRBJ2-1	many	CASRKGAVSYNEQFF	TGTGCCAGCAGAAAAGGGGCGGTCTCCTACAATGAGCAGTTCTTC
TRBD1	TRBV28	TRBJ1-5	many	CASSFPQGAQHF	TGTGCCAGCAGTTTCCCACAGGGGGCCCAGCATTTT
TRBD2	TRBV20-1	TRBJ2-1	many	CSATGLAGGTQHNEQFF	TGCAGTGCTACCGGACTAGCGGGAGGGACCCAGCACAATGAGCAGTTCTTC
-	TRBV7-3	TRBJ1-1	many	CASSLSGGSSPMNTEAFF	TGTGCCAGCAGCTTAAGTGGCGGCTCCTCTCCAATGAACACTGAAGCTTTCTTT
-	TRBV2	TRBJ1-6	-	CASHPFGDSYNSPLHF	TGTGCCAGCCACCCGTTTGGTGACAGCTATAATTCACCCCTCCACTTT
-	TRBV29-1	TRBJ2-1	many	CSVAGFSGAYNEQFF	TGCAGCGTCGCGGGCTTTAGCGGAGCATACAATGAGCAGTTCTTC
-	TRBV25-1	TRBJ1-4	-	CASSPGLPGDGANEKLFF	TGTGCCAGTTCGCCGGGACTCCCGGGAGATGGGGCCAATGAAAAACTGTTTTTT
TRBD2	TRBV7-2	TRBJ2-1	few	CASSLGLPSGGYNEQFF	TGTGCCAGCAGCTTAGGTCTCCCTAGCGGGGGATACAATGAGCAGTTCTTC
TRBD2	TRBV28	TRBJ2-1	many	CASQSGSLYNEQFF	TGTGCCAGTCAAAGCGGGAGTCTATACAATGAGCAGTTCTTC
TRBD2	TRBV7-3	TRBJ2-7	-	CASSLRVRVAGPYEQYF	TGTGCCAGCAGCTTAAGGGTGAGGGTAGCGGGACCCTACGAGCAGTACTTC
TRBD2	TRBV28	TRBJ2-1	many	CASSLWSRAGEGNEQFF	TGTGCCAGCAGTTTATGGTCTCGTGCGGGAGAGGGAAATGAGCAGTTCTTC
TRBD1	TRBV14	TRBJ2-7	few	CASSQVRGRNPTYEQYF	TGTGCCAGCAGCCAAGTTAGGGGGCGGAACCCAACCTACGAGCAGTACTTC
-	TRBV15	TRBJ1-1	many	CATRPSTGAMNTEAFF	TGTGCCACCAGACCCTCGACAGGAGCTATGAACACTGAAGCTTTCTTT
-	TRBV18	TRBJ2-3	many	CASSPIESDTQYF	TGTGCCAGCTCACCGATCGAGTCAGATACGCAGTATTTT
TRBD2	TRBV3-1	TRBJ2-7	many	CASSHSRTRDEQYF	TGTGCCAGCAGCCACTCCAGGACTAGGGACGAGCAGTACTTC
-	TRBV7-2	TRBJ2-3	many	CASSTRGGTDTQYF	TGTGCCAGCAGCACCCGAGGGGGCACAGATACGCAGTATTTT
TRBD1	TRBV20-1	TRBJ2-5	many	CSARTGTVQETQYF	TGCAGTGCTAGGACCGGGACAGTACAAGAGACCCAGTACTTC
-	TRBV12-3/TRBV12-4	TRBJ1-4	many	CASRPTGPNEKLFF	TGTGCCAGCAGACCTACAGGGCCCAATGAAAAACTGTTTTTT
-	TRBV27	TRBJ2-3	many	CASSAGSTDTQYF	TGTGCCAGCAGTGCGGGAAGCACAGATACGCAGTATTTT
-	TRBV4-2	TRBJ2-5	-	CASSQGTAPATPQETQYF	TGTGCCAGCAGCCAAGGGACGGCTCCCGCTACGCCCCAAGAGACCCAGTACTTC
-	TRBV12-3/TRBV12-4	TRBJ1-2	many	CASTAMRYYGYTF	TGTGCCAGCACCGCTATGCGGTACTATGGCTACACCTTC
-	TRBV19	TRBJ1-5	-	CASSPDKGNQPQHF	TGTGCCAGTAGTCCGGACAAAGGCAATCAGCCCCAGCATTTT
-	TRBV7-2	TRBJ2-3	once	CASSLEVRDQDTQYF	TGTGCCAGCAGCTTAGAGGTCCGGGATCAGGATACGCAGTATTTT
TRBD2	TRBV10-3	TRBJ2-1	-	CAISPGPPPRLAVSYNEQFF	TGTGCCATCAGTCCCGGGCCCCCCCCCCGACTAGCAGTCTCCTACAATGAGCAGTTCTTC
TRBD2	TRBV3-1	TRBJ2-1	many	CASSLPRLAGGPREQFF	TGTGCCAGCAGCCTCCCCAGGCTGGCGGGAGGGCCACGGGAGCAGTTCTTC
-	TRBV27	TRBJ2-7	-	CASSYSSDFSYEQYF	TGTGCCAGCAGTTACTCCTCGGACTTCTCCTACGAGCAGTACTTC
TRBD2	TRBV28	TRBJ2-1	many	CASISTSGSFSYNEQFF	TGTGCCAGCATAAGCACTAGCGGGAGTTTCTCCTACAATGAGCAGTTCTTC
TRBD2	TRBV20-1	TRBJ2-5	many	CSAPTGTSGRKTQYF	TGCAGTGCTCCGACCGGGACTAGCGGGAGAAAGACCCAGTACTTC
-	TRBV4-1	TRBJ1-2	-	CASSQVGGENYGYTF	TGCGCCAGCAGCCAAGTTGGGGGTGAAAACTATGGCTACACCTTC
-	TRBV6-2/TRBV6-3	TRBJ1-5	many	CASRRALQGQPQHF	TGTGCCAGCAGAAGGGCCCTGCAAGGTCAGCCCCAGCATTTT
-	TRBV7-9	TRBJ2-2	once	CASSLVWETGELFF	TGTGCCAGCAGCTTAGTTTGGGAGACCGGGGAGCTGTTTTTT
TRBD1	TRBV30	TRBJ1-1	many	CAWSIGTGGTEAFF	TGTGCCTGGAGTATAGGGACAGGGGGCACTGAAGCTTTCTTT
-	TRBV4-2	TRBJ2-5	many	CASSQSIRETQYF	TGTGCCAGCAGCCAATCGATCCGGGAGACCCAGTACTTC
-	TRBV20-1	TRBJ2-2	many	CSARETGTGELFF	TGCAGTGCTAGAGAAACAGGGACCGGGGAGCTGTTTTTT
-	TRBV20-1	TRBJ2-1	many	CSPRGNSYNEQFF	TGCAGTCCGAGAGGGAACTCCTACAATGAGCAGTTCTTC
-	TRBV28	TRBJ2-2	few	CASLLRNTGELFF	TGTGCCAGCCTCCTAAGGAACACCGGGGAGCTGTTTTTT